The clone carrying this T cell receptor (beta chain) has just a few counts. The antigen is not known. Other DNA sequences of this sample code for an identical CDR3. V was trimmed by 2 bases and J by 3 bases, leaving 2 bases between them. Germline CDR1 and CDR2: SNHLY and FYNNEI. This CDR3 is 11 amino acids long. Donors comprised only Caucasian adults living in Nashville, Tennessee. The data were taken from a study of shared clonotypes between healthy human individuals. Notes on the study in general: Among a handful of donors, roughly 5% of naive CD4 clonotypes were found in common.

The assay used deep level. Sorted-subset replicate PCRs used around 200 ng DNA, 30,000 or so T cell genomes. Generated by immunoSEQ multiplex PCR, the TCRdb table keeps only in-frame clones and is missing some. The sample includes approximately 2.5 million clones, approximately 94% seen only once; the top ten take more than 0.12%. The rearrangement uses TRBV2 and TRBJ2-7, with D uncertain. The source of this sequence is a man aged 18 to 29 in good health. Sequencing was carried out using naive CD4+ T cells sorted from blood. The sample's subset: CD45RA+ positively selected. CDR3 DNA: TGTGCCAGCAGTGAATACTACGAGCAGTACTTC. Its translation: CASSEYYEQYF. Drawing the rest from reference TRBV2 and TRBJ2-7, the complete variable domain is EPEVTQTPSHQVTQMGQEVILRCVPISNHLYFYWYRQILGQKVEFLVSFYNNEISEKSEIFDDQFSVERPDGSNFTLKIRSTKLEDSAMYFCASSEYYEQYFGPGTRLTVT.